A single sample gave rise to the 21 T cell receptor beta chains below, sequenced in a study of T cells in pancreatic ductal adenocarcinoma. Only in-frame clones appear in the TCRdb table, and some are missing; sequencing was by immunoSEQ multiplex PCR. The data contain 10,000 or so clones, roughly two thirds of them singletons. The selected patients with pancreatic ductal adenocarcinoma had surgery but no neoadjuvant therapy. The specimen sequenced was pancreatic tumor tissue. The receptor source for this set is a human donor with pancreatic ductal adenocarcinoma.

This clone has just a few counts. CDR3 coding DNA: TGTGCCAGTAGTGCCCCGGGACAGGGTCCCAAGACCCAGTACTTC. Its protein product is CASSAPGQGPKTQYF. The chain is built from TRBV19 and TRBJ2-5; 9 bases align to TRBD1. CDR3 length equals 15 residues. J was trimmed by 6 bases and V by 5 bases; bases with no gene match: 10. Germline assignment: CDR1 LNHDA and CDR2 SQIVND (reference sequence). The full variable domain, in which reference TRBV19 and TRBJ2-5 provide the parts outside the CDR3, is DGGITQSPKYLFRKEGQNVTLSCEQNLNHDAMYWYRQDPGQGLRLIYYSQIVNDFQKGDIAEGYSVSREKKESFPLTVTSAQKNPTAFYLCASSAPGQGPKTQYFGPGTRLLVL.

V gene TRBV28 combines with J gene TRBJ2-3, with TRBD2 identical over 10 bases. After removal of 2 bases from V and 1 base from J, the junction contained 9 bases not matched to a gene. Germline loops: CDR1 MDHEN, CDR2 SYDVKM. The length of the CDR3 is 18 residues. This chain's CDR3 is CASSLPAGGPFGTDTQYF. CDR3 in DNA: TGTGCCAGCAGTTTACCAGCGGGAGGGCCTTTTGGCACAGATACGCAGTATTTT.

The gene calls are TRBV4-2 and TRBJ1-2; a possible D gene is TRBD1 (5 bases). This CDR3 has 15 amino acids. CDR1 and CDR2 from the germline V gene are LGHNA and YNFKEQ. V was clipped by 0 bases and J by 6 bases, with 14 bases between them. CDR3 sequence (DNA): TGTGCCAGCAGCCAAGATGGGGGAGGGATAAATGGCTACACCTTC. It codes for CASSQDGGGINGYTF.

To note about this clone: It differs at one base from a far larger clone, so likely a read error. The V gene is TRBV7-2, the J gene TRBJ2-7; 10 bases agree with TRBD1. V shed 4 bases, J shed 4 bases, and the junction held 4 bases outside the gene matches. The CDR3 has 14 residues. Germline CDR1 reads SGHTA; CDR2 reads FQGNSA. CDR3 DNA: TGTGCCAGCAGCTGGGGACAGGGGCCTTACGAGCAGTACTTC. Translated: CASSWGQGPYEQYF. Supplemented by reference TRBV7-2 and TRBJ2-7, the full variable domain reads GAGVSQSPSNKVTEKGKDVELRCDPISGHTALYWYRQSLGQGLEFLIYFQGNSAPDKSGLPSDRFSAERTGGSVSTLTIQRTQQEDSAVYLCASSWGQGPYEQYFGPGTRLTVT.

The DNA for the CDR3 is TGTGCCAGCAGTTTATCGTGGCAGCACAACACTGAAGCTTTCTTT. Translated: CASSLSWQHNTEAFF. This chain uses TRBV27 with TRBJ1-1; D gene uncertain. Trimming stripped 0 bases from V and 2 bases from J, with 10 bases between. Per the germline V gene, CDR1 is MNHEY and CDR2 is SMNVEV (reference sequence). This CDR3 has 15 residues.

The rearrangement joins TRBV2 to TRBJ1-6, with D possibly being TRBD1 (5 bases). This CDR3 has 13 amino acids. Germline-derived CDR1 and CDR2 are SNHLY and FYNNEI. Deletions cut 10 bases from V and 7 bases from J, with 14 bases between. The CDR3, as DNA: TGTGCCACCCGCCGGGACGGGAATTCACCCCTCCACTTT. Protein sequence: CATRRDGNSPLHF.

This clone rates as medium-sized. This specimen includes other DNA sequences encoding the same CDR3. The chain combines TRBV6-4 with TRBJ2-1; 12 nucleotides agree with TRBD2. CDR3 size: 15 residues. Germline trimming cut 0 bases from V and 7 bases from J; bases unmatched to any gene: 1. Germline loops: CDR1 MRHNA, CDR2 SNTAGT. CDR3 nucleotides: TGTGCCAGCAGTGACTCAACTAGCGGGAGGAATGAGCAGTTCTTC. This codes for CASSDSTSGRNEQFF.

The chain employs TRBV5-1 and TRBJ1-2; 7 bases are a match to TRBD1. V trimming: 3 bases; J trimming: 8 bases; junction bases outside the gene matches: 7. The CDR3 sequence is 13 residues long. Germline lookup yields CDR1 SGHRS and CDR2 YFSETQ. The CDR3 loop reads CASSSTGQGGYTF. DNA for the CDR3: TGCGCCAGCAGCTCGACAGGGCAAGGAGGCTACACCTTC.

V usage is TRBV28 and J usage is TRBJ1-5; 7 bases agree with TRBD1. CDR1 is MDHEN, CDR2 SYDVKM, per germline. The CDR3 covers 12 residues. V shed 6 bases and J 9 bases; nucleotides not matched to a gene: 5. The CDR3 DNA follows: TGTGCCAGCAGAGGACAGGCCCGGCCCCAGCATTTT. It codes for CASRGQARPQHF.

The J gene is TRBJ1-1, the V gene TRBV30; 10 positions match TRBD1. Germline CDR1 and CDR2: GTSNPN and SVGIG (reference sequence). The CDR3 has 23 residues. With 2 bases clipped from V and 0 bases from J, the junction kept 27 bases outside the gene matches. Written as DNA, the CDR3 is TGTGCCTGGAGTTCCTTCCAACACAGCCGGGACAGGGGAAACCCTAACATGAACACTGAAGCTTTCTTT. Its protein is CAWSSFQHSRDRGNPNMNTEAFF. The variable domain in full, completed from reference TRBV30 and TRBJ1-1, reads SQTIHQWPATLVQPVGSPLSLECTVEGTSNPNLYWYRQAAGRGLQLLFYSVGIGQISSEVPQNLSASRPQDRQFILSSKKLLLSDSGFYLCAWSSFQHSRDRGNPNMNTEAFFGQGTRLTVV.

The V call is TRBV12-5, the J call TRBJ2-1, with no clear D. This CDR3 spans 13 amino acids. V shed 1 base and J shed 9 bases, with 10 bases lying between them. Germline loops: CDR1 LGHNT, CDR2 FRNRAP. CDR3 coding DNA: TGTGCTAGTGGTTTGGAGGTGTGGAGTGAGCAGTTCTTC. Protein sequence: CASGLEVWSEQFF.

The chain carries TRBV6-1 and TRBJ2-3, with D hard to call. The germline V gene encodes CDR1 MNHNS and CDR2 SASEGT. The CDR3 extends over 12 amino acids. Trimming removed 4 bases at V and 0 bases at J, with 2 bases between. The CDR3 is CASSASTDTQYF. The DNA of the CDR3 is TGTGCCAGCAGTGCTAGCACAGATACGCAGTATTTT.

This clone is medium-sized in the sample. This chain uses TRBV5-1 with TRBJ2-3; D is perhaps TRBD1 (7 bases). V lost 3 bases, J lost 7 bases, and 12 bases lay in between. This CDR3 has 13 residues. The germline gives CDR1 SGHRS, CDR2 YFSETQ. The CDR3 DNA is TGCGCCAGCAGCTACAGGGGAGGCAATACGCAGTATTTT. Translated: CASSYRGGNTQYF. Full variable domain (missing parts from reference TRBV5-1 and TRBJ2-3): KAGVTQTPRYLIKTRGQQVTLSCSPISGHRSVSWYQQTPGQGLQFLFEYFSETQRNKGNFPGRFSGRQFSNSRSEMNVSTLELGDSALYLCASSYRGGNTQYFGPGTRLTVL.

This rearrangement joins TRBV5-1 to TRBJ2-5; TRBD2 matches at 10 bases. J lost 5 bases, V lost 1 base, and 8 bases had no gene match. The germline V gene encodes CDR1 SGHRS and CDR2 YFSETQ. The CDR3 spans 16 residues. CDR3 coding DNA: TGCGCCAGCAGCTTGTTTCCTAGCGGGGGAGAGGAGACCCAGTACTTC. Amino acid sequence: CASSLFPSGGEETQYF.

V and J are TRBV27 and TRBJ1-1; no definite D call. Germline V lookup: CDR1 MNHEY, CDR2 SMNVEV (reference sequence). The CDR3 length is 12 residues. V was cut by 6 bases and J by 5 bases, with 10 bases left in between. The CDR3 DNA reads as TGTGCCAGCAGGGGGAAAAAAACTGAAGCTTTCTTT. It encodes CASRGKKTEAFF.

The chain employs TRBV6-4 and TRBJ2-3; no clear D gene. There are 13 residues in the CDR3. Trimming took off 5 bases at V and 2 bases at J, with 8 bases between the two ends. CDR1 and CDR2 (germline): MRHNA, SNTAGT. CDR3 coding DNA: TGTGCCAGCAGTAGAGGTACCACAGATACGCAGTATTTT. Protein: CASSRGTTDTQYF.

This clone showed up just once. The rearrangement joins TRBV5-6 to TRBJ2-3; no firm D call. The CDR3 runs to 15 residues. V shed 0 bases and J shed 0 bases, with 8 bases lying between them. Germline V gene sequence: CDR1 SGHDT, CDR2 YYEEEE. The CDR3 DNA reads TGTGCCAGCAGCTTGGGGCAGGTTAGCACAGATACGCAGTATTTT. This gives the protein CASSLGQVSTDTQYF.

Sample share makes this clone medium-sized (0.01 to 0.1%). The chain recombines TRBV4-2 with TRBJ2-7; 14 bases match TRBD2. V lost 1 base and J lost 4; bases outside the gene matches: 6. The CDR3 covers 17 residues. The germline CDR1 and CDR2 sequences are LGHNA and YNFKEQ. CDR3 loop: CASSQGTSGGTWYEQYF. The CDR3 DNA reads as TGTGCCAGCAGCCAAGGGACTAGCGGGGGGACCTGGTACGAGCAGTACTTC.

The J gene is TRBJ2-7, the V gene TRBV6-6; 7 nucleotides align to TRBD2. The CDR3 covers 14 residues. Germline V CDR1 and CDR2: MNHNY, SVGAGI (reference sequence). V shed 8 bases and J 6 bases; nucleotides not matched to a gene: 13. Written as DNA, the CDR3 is TGTGCCAGCGGGGGGTCGGGCGGGAGACCCGAGCAGTACTTC. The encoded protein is CASGGSGGRPEQYF.

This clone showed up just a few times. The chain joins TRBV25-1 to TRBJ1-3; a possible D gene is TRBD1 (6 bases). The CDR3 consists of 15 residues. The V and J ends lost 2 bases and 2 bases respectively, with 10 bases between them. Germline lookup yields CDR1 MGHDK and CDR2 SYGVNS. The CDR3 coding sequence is TGTGCCAGCAGTGAACCAGGGGTTGCTGGAAACACCATATATTTT. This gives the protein CASSEPGVAGNTIYF.

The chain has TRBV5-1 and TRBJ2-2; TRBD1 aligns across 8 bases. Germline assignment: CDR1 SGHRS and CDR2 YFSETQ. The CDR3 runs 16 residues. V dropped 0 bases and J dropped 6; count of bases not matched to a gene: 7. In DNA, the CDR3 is TGCGCCAGCAGCTTGGGGGGACAGGCAATTCCCGGGGAGCTGTTTTTT. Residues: CASSLGGQAIPGELFF.